This T cell receptor (beta chain) emerged from a study of T cell changes during pregnancy in multiple sclerosis. Sequencing used immunoSEQ multiplex PCR; TCRdb keeps in-frame clones, though not all of them. The profile shows about 20,000 clones, around 89% of them singletons. Judged by abundance, this clone is medium-sized. The TCR originated in a female donor in good health, enrolled as a control in a pregnancy study. The sequencing used CD8+ T cells from peripheral blood mononuclear cells, collected in the third trimester of pregnancy.

CDR3 loop: CAISEQGFGTEAFF. In DNA, the CDR3 is TGTGCCATCAGTGAGCAGGGGTTCGGGACTGAAGCTTTCTTT. The chain joins TRBV10-3 to TRBJ1-1; maybe TRBD1 (6 bases). V gave up 2 bases and J gave up 5 bases, with 12 bases separating them. Per the germline V gene, CDR1 is ENHRY and CDR2 is SYGVKD. This CDR3 has 14 amino acids.